The 19 T cell receptor beta chains below all came from one sample that was sequenced in a study of T-cell memory formation after mild COVID-19. TCRdb reprocessed the 5' RACE reads via MiXCR and lists one record per CDR3 protein. The table records under 200,000 distinct CDR3 sequences, around a third of them present only once. Sample: PBMCs or a T cell subset sorted from them (not recorded which). The receptors derive from an adult woman who had mild COVID-19 (a few samples of this study predate the infection). Cell type and time point are not known.

This clonotype came up a few times. At one boundary the junction diverges from the germline segment, which might be a read error. This chain connects TRBV24-1 to TRBJ2-1; 11 positions match TRBD1. The CDR3 length is 16 residues. Germline V lookup: CDR1 KGHDR, CDR2 SFDVKD. The CDR3 bases are TGTGCCACCAGCGATTCCGGACAGGGGGCGCGGGATGAGCAGTTCTTC. Translating gives CATSDSGQGARDEQFF.

This clonotype was recorded a few times. As DNA, the CDR3 is TGTGCCAGCAGTTTCACCGGGACAGGGGCTTACGAGCAGTACTTC. Translation: CASSFTGTGAYEQYF. V is TRBV27 and J is TRBJ2-7, with 10 bases aligning to TRBD1. The CDR3 covers 15 residues. J gave up 4 bases and V 3 bases, and 6 bases lay outside the gene matches. Germline assignment: CDR1 MNHEY and CDR2 SMNVEV (reference sequence).

This rearrangement joins TRBV3-1 to TRBJ1-1, with a tentative D call TRBD1 (6 bases). Germline V gives CDR1 LGHDT, CDR2 YNNKEL (reference sequence). V shed 6 bases and J shed 1 base, with 12 bases lying between them. The CDR3 runs to 14 residues. CDR3 residues: CASRYGQSNTEAFF. The CDR3 bases are TGTGCCAGCAGATACGGACAGTCGAACACTGAAGCTTTCTTT.

The chain uses TRBV29-1 and TRBJ2-7; perhaps D is TRBD1 or TRBD2 (5 bases each). The CDR3 extends over 15 amino acids. CDR1 and CDR2 from the germline V gene are SQVTM and ANQGSEA. Trimming left V 3 bases short and J 3 bases short, with 18 bases between. The CDR3 region has the DNA TGCAGCGTTGATTTCAGTTGGGACGGTGACTACGAGCAGTACTTC. The encoded protein is CSVDFSWDGDYEQYF.

This chain connects TRBV9 to TRBJ1-6; 8 nucleotides match TRBD1. Trimming at V came to 4 bases and at J to 7 bases, leaving 7 bases not matched to a gene. This CDR3 comprises 15 residues. Germline V CDR1 and CDR2: SGDLS, YYNGEE. CDR3 region: CASSPRQGPNSPLHF. CDR3 bases: TGTGCCAGCAGCCCCCGACAGGGGCCCAATTCACCCCTCCACTTT.

This clonotype was observed a few times. J is TRBJ2-5 and V is TRBV4-3; D perhaps matches TRBD2 (5 bases). Per the germline V gene, CDR1 is LGHNA and CDR2 is YSLEER. With 2 bases removed from V and 5 bases from J, the gap between germline ends came to 18 bases. This CDR3 has 16 amino acids. DNA for the CDR3: TGCGCCAGCAGCCAATCCCCGGCCCCCAGAGGGGAGACCCAGTACTTC. Amino acids: CASSQSPAPRGETQYF.

This clonotype was counted a few times. V is TRBV7-2 and J is TRBJ2-2; 8 bases are shared with TRBD1. Per the germline V gene, CDR1 is SGHTA and CDR2 is FQGNSA. V was pared by 3 bases and J by 5 bases, with 5 bases of the junction left unmatched. The CDR3 length is 15 residues. Here the CDR3 reads CASSFRTGRTGELFF. DNA for the CDR3: TGTGCCAGCAGCTTCCGGACAGGGAGGACCGGGGAGCTGTTTTTT.

This clonotype was seen a few times. The chain couples TRBV12-3 or TRBV12-4 to TRBJ1-4, with D unclear. V gave up 2 bases and J gave up 8 bases, with 9 bases separating them. CDR3 length: 13 residues. CDR3 DNA sequence: TGTGCCAGCAGTTTAAGCGGGAACGAAAAACTGTTTTTT. This encodes CASSLSGNEKLFF.

This clonotype was observed a handful of times. V gene TRBV12-3 or TRBV12-4 combines with J gene TRBJ2-1; maybe TRBD2 (5 bases). This CDR3 region has 16 residues. Trimming took 6 bases from V and 0 from J, leaving 15 bases between them. The CDR3: CASSPGMVGSYNEQFF. DNA of the CDR3: TGTGCCAGCAGCCCGGGGATGGTAGGCTCCTACAATGAGCAGTTCTTC.

The chain is built from TRBV4-3 and TRBJ2-3; no reliable D call. Germline loops: CDR1 LGHNA, CDR2 YSLEER. The CDR3 runs to 13 residues. V was pared by 1 base and J by 4 bases, with 6 bases between. Written as DNA, the CDR3 is TGCGCCAGCAGCCAAGCCTATTCAGATACGCAGTATTTT. It yields the protein CASSQAYSDTQYF.

The gene calls are TRBV24-1 and TRBJ2-1; D unclear. The CDR3 extends over 15 amino acids. The V end lost 3 bases, the J end lost 2 bases, and 10 bases lay between the germline ends. Germline V CDR1 and CDR2: KGHDR, SFDVKD. In DNA form, the CDR3 reads TGTGCCACCAGTGATAGTGGCACCCCCTACAATGAGCAGTTCTTC. It yields the protein CATSDSGTPYNEQFF.

This clonotype has only a few counts. The chain couples TRBV6-1 to TRBJ1-1; no clear D gene. V lost 5 bases and J lost 3, with 10 bases in between. The CDR3 runs to 13 residues. Germline V CDR1 and CDR2: MNHNS, SASEGT. In DNA, the CDR3 is TGTGCCAGCAGTTATCAGGAGGACACTGAAGCTTTCTTT. Amino acids: CASSYQEDTEAFF.

In its sample, this clonotype was seen a few times. CDR3 nucleotides: TGTGCCAGCACCACTCGGTCGTCCATGAACACTGAAGCTTTCTTT. Its protein product is CASTTRSSMNTEAFF. The rearrangement links TRBV12-3 or TRBV12-4 to TRBJ1-1; D call uncertain. With 7 bases removed from V and 0 bases from J, the gap between germline ends came to 15 bases. CDR3 length: 15 residues.

The V call is TRBV24-1, the J call TRBJ1-2; a possible D gene is TRBD1 (6 bases). The germline V gene encodes CDR1 KGHDR and CDR2 SFDVKD. The CDR3 consists of 15 residues. The V and J ends lost 4 bases and 8 bases respectively, with 19 bases between them. CDR3 amino acids: CATSDPGRSGVGYTF. CDR3 nucleotides: TGTGCCACCAGTGACCCCGGGAGGTCAGGGGTCGGCTACACCTTC.

CDR3 in DNA: TGTGCCAGCAGCCCGCTAGGGGGGGCCACCGGGGAGCTGTTTTTT. Amino acid sequence: CASSPLGGATGELFF. The rearrangement uses TRBV7-9 and TRBJ2-2; D may be TRBD2 (7 bases). The germline gives CDR1 SEHNR, CDR2 FQNEAQ (reference sequence). The CDR3 has 15 amino acids. The V end lost 5 bases, the J end lost 4 bases, and 14 bases lay between the germline ends.

The CDR3 here is CASSGTRSTDTQYF. As DNA, the CDR3 is TGTGCCAGCAGCGGGACTAGGAGCACAGATACGCAGTATTTT. V gene TRBV6-6 combines with J gene TRBJ2-3; TRBD2 matches 8 bases. V shed 6 bases, J shed 0 bases, and the junction held 2 bases outside the gene matches. CDR3 length: 14 residues. Germline V gene data show CDR1 as MNHNY and CDR2 as SVGAGI (reference sequence).

The table lists this clonotype with many counts. This rearrangement joins TRBV2 to TRBJ2-3; D could derive from TRBD1 or TRBD2 (5 bases each). This CDR3 has 15 residues. Germline V lookup: CDR1 SNHLY, CDR2 FYNNEI. Trimming cost V 6 bases and J 0 bases, with 13 bases left between them. The CDR3 region has the DNA TGTGCCAGCAGCGCCGGGACGGCTAGCACAGATACGCAGTATTTT. Translation gives CASSAGTASTDTQYF.

The chain is built from TRBV18 and TRBJ1-3; D remains unclear. Germline-derived CDR1 and CDR2 are KGHSH and LQKENI. The V end was cut by 2 bases, the J end by 0 bases, with 8 bases between. The CDR3 spans 15 residues. The CDR3 region is CASSPLALSGNTIYF. DNA for the CDR3: TGTGCCAGCTCACCATTGGCGCTCTCTGGAAACACCATATATTTT.

The chain couples TRBV5-4 to TRBJ2-6; D unclear. The CDR3 consists of 16 residues. Germline assignment: CDR1 SGHNT and CDR2 YYREEE (reference sequence). Trimming left V 4 bases short and J 4 bases short, with 15 bases between. The CDR3 loop is CASSLPWGSGANVLTF. Here the CDR3 DNA reads TGTGCCAGCAGCCTTCCGTGGGGATCAGGGGCCAACGTCCTGACTTTC.